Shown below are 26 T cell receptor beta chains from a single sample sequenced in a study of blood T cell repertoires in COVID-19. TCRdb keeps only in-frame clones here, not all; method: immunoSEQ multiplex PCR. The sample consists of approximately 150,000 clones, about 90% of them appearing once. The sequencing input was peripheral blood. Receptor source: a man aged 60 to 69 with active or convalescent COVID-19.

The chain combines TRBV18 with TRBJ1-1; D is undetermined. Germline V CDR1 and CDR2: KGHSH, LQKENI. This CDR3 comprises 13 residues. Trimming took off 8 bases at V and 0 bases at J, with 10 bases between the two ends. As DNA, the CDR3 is TGTGCCAGCGTCGGTTTGGTGAACACTGAAGCTTTCTTT. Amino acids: CASVGLVNTEAFF.

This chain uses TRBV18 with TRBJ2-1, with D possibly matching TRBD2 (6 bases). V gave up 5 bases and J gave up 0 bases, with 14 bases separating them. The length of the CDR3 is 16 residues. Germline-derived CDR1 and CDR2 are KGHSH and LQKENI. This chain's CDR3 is CASSITWGDSYNEQFF. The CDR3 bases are TGTGCCAGCTCAATAACCTGGGGGGACTCCTACAATGAGCAGTTCTTC.

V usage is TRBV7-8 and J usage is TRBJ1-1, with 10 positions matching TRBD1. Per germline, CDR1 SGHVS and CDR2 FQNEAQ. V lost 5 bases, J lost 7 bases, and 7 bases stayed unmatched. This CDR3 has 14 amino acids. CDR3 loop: CASSKWTGGDEAFF. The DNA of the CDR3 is TGTGCCAGCAGCAAGTGGACAGGGGGGGATGAAGCTTTCTTT.

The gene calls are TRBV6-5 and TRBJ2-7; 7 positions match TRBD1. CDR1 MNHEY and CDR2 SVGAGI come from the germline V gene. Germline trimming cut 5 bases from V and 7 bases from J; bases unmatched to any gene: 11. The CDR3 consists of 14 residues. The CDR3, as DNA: TGTGCCAGCAGTACCGGGACAGATCTTGGAGAGCAGTACTTC. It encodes CASSTGTDLGEQYF.

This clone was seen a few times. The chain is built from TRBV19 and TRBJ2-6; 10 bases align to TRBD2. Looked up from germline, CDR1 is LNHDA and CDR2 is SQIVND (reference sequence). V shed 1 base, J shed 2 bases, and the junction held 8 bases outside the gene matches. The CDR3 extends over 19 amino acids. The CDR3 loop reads CASSIGDNSGRPGANVLTF. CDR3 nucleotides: TGTGCCAGTAGTATAGGGGATAATAGCGGGAGGCCTGGGGCCAACGTCCTGACTTTC.

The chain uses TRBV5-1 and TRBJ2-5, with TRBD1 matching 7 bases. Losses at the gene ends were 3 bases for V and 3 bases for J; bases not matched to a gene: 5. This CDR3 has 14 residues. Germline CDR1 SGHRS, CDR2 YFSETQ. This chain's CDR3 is CASSYPGQKETQYF. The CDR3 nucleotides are TGCGCCAGCAGCTACCCGGGACAGAAAGAGACCCAGTACTTC.

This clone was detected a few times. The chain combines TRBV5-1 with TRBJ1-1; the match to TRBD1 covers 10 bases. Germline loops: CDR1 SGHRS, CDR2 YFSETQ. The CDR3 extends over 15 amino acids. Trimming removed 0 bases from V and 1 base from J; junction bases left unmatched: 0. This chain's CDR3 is CASSLGTGGNTEAFF. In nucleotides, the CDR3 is TGCGCCAGCAGCTTGGGGACAGGGGGGAACACTGAAGCTTTCTTT.

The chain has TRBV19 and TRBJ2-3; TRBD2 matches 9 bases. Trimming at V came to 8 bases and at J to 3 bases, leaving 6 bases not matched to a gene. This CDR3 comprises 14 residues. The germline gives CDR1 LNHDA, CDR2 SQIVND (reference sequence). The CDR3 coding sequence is TGTGCCAGTGAGGGCGGGAGGGAGACAGATACGCAGTATTTT. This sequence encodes CASEGGRETDTQYF. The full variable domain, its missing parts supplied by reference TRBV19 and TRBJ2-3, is DGGITQSPKYLFRKEGQNVTLSCEQNLNHDAMYWYRQDPGQGLRLIYYSQIVNDFQKGDIAEGYSVSREKKESFPLTVTSAQKNPTAFYLCASEGGRETDTQYFGPGTRLTVL.

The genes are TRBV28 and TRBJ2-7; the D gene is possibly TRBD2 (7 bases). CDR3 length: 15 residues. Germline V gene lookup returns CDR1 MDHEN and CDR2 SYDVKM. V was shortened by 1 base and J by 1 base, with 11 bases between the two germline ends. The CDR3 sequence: CASSLLGGGSYEQYF. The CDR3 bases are TGTGCCAGCAGTTTATTAGGGGGGGGATCCTACGAGCAGTACTTC.

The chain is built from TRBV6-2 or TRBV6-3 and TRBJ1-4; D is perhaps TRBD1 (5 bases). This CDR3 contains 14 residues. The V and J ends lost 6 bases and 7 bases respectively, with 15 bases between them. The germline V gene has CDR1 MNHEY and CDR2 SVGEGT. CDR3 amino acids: CASSLGTSSEKLFF. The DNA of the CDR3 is TGTGCCAGCAGCTTGGGGACTTCGTCTGAAAAACTGTTTTTT.

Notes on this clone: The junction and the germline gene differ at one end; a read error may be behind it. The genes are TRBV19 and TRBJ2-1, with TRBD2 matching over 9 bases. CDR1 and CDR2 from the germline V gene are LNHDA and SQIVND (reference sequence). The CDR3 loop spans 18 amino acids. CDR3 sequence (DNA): TGTGCCAGTAGTATAGAACCCTCGGGACTAGCATTCTACAATGAGCAGCTCTTC. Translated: CASSIEPSGLAFYNEQLF.

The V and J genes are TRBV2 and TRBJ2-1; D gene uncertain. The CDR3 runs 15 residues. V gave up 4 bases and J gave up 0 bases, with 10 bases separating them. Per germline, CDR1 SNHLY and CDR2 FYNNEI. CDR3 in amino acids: CASSGAVGSYNEQFF. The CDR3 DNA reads TGTGCCAGCAGTGGTGCGGTTGGCTCCTACAATGAGCAGTTCTTC.

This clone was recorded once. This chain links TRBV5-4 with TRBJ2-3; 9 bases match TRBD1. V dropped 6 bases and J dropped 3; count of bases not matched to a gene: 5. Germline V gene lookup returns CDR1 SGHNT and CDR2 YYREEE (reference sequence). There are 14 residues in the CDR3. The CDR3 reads CASMRTGVTDTQYF. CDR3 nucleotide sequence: TGTGCCAGCATGAGGACAGGGGTTACAGATACGCAGTATTTT. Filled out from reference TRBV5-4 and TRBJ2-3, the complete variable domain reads ETGVTQSPTHLIKTRGQQVTLRCSSQSGHNTVSWYQQALGQGPQFIFQYYREEENGRGNFPPRFSGLQFPNYSSELNVNALELDDSALYLCASMRTGVTDTQYFGPGTRLTVL.

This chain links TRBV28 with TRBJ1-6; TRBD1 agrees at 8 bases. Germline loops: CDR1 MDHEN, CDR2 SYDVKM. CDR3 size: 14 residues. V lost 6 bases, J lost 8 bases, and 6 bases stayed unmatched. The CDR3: CASRRDRSHSPLHF. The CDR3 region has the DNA TGTGCCAGCAGGAGGGACAGGAGTCATTCACCCCTCCACTTT.

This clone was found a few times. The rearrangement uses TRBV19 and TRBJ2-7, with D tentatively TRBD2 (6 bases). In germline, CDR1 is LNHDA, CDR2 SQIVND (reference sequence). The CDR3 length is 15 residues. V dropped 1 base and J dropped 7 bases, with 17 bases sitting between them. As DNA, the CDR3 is TGTGCCAGTAGTATAGGTATGGGACTCCCGGGGGAGCAGTACTTC. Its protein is CASSIGMGLPGEQYF.

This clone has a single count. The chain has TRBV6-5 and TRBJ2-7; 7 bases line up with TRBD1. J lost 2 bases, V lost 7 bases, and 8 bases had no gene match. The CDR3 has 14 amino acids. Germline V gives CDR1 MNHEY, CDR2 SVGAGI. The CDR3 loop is CASTATGSPYEQYF. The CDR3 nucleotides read TGTGCCAGCACCGCGACAGGGTCACCCTACGAGCAGTACTTC.

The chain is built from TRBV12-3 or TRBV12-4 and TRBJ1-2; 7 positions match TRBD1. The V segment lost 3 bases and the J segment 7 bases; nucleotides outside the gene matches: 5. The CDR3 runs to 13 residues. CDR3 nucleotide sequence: TGTGCCAGCAGTTTGGAGACAGGGTTTGGCTACACCTTC. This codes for CASSLETGFGYTF.

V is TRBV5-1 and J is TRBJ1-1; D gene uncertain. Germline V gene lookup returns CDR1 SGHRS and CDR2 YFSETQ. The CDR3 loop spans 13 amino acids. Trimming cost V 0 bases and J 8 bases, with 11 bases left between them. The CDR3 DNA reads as TGCGCCAGCAGCTTGGGGCTTGGGAGAGAAGCTTTCTTT. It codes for CASSLGLGREAFF.

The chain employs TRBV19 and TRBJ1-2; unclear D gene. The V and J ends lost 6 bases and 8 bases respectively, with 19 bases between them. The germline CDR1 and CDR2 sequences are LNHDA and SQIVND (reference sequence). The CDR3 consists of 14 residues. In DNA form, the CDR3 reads TGTGCCAGTAGGCCGGGCCCCGGAGGAGGAGGCTACACCTTC. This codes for CASRPGPGGGGYTF.

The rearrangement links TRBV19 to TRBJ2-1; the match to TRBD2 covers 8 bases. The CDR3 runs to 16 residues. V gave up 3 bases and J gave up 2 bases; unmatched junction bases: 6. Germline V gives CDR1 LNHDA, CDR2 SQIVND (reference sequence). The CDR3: CASSITGSGTYNEQFF. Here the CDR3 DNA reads TGTGCCAGTAGTATTACCGGTAGCGGGACCTACAATGAGCAGTTCTTC.

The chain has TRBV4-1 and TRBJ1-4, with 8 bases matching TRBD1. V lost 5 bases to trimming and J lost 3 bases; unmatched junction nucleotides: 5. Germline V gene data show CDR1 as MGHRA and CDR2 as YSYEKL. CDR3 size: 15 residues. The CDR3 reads CASSTRQGPNEKLFF. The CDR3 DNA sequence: TGCGCCAGCAGCACGCGACAGGGGCCTAATGAAAAACTGTTTTTT.

For the CDR3, the DNA is TGTGCCAGCAGTTTCGGACTAGCGGGAGTTGCTAGCGAGCAGTACTTC. As protein: CASSFGLAGVASEQYF. The chain links TRBV27 to TRBJ2-7; TRBD2 agrees at 13 bases. CDR3 size: 16 residues. V trimming: 3 bases; J trimming: 6 bases; junction bases outside the gene matches: 8. CDR1 and CDR2 (germline): MNHEY, SMNVEV (reference sequence).

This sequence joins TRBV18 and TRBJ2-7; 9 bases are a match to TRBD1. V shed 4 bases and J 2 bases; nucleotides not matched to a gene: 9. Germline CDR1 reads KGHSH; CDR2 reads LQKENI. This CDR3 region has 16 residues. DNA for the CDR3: TGTGCCAGCTCACGAGCCGGGACAGGGTTTACCTACGAGCAGTACTTC. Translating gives CASSRAGTGFTYEQYF.

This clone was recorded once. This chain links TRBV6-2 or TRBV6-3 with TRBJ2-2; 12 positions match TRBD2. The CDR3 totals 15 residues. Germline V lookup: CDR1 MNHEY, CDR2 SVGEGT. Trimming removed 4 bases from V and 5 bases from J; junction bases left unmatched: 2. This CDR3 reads CASSFLAGGTGELFF. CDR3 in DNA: TGTGCCAGCAGTTTTCTAGCGGGAGGGACCGGGGAGCTGTTTTTT.

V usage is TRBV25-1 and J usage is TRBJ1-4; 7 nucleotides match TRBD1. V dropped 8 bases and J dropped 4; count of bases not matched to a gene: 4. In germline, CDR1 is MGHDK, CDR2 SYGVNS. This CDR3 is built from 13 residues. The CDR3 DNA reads TGTGCCAGCTCGAGGGGGCATAATGAAAAACTGTTTTTT. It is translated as CASSRGHNEKLFF.

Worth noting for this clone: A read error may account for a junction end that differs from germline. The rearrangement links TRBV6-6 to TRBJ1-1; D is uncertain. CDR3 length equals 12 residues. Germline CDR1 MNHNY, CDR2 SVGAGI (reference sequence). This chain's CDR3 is CACRGGNTEAFF. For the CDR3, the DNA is TGTGCCTGCAGAGGCGGGAACACTGAAGCTTTCTTT.